This entry describes one T cell receptor (beta chain). Its antigen is as yet unknown. Sequencing of DNA taken from cultured CD4+ T cells relied on the Oncomine TCR Beta short-read assay. From the PCR reads, TCRdb called clonotypes with MiXCR, one entry per CDR3 protein. Of about 6,900 distinct CDR3 sequences listed, over 20% are singletons. This entry comes from a study of vaccination and CD4 T cells after COVID-19. Study background: In the convalescent cohort, there were six males and four females, two of them Hispanic. Every participant was given two doses of BNT162b2 or mRNA-1273 vaccine. A median of approximately 96 days (range 35 to 161) separated diagnosis from post-COVID sampling. General study results and limits: Spike mono-reactivity was found in 304 of 307 vaccine-specific clones from convalescent patients.

Germline CDR1 SNHLY, CDR2 FYNNEI. V was shortened by 4 bases and J by 5 bases, with 9 bases between the two germline ends. The CDR3 runs to 12 residues. Treatment of the sample: roughly 10-day PBMC culture with coronavirus spike peptide pools or control peptides (ViraFEST assay). Researchers collected the unexposed donor's CD4+ T cells before the COVID-19 pandemic (2011-2018). Source material: CD4+ T cells from blood, cultured in vitro. V is TRBV2 and J is TRBJ2-7; the D gene is possibly TRBD1 (6 bases). The receptor's source is a human donor in good health. In DNA, the CDR3 is TGTGCCAGCAGTGGTCAGGGGAACGAGCAGTACTTC. The encoded protein is CASSGQGNEQYF.